This T cell receptor beta chain emerged from a study of beta chain features in type 1 diabetes. This CDR3 is 17 amino acids long. V lost 5 bases and J lost 1; bases outside the gene matches: 12. Germline V gene sequence: CDR1 SEHNR, CDR2 FQNEAQ (reference sequence). All of the isolated RNA was reverse transcribed, so expressed TCRB transcripts were sequenced. The protocol was immunoSEQ multiplex PCR, while the TCRdb copy is restricted to in-frame clones and leaves out a portion. The data show 130,000 to 150,000 clones, nearly 50% seen once. The sequence was obtained from a man in his late teens or twenties in good health. V usage is TRBV7-9 and J usage is TRBJ2-3; 7 bases match TRBD1. Sequencing was performed on Tregs from blood. CDR3 amino acids: CASSRGSTGRGTDTQYF. For the CDR3, the DNA is TGTGCCAGCAGCCGCGGGTCGACAGGGAGAGGCACAGATACGCAGTATTTT.